This TCR beta chain is from a study of T cells in Graves' hyperthyroidism and ophthalmopathy. As to this clonotype: Its antigen is undetermined.

The CDR3 has 14 residues. The junction had 2 bases not matched to a gene; V was cut back by 5 bases and J by 2 bases. The V gene's germline CDR1 is LNHDA and CDR2 SQIVND (reference sequence). Findings and limits, study-wide: The model predicted ophthalmopathy a median around seven months before onset.

Stable Graves' hyperthyroidism denoted no ophthalmopathy progression over 18 months. Amplified TCR beta CDR3 regions came from RNA transcripts. The HTBI set primed first-round TCR CDR3 RT-PCR. MiXCR was run by TCRdb on the multiplex PCR reads, yielding one entry per CDR3 protein. The data contain under 350,000 distinct CDR3 sequences, roughly a fifth of them seen just once; the ten biggest clones take up 50%. Sequences were obtained from blood. V gene TRBV19 combines with J gene TRBJ1-2; TRBD1 matches 10 bases. This receptor was taken from a woman aged 50 to 60 with Graves' hyperthyroidism. As DNA, the CDR3 is TGTGCCAGTAGTGCGGGACAGGGGAACTATGGCTACACCTTC. Translation gives CASSAGQGNYGYTF.